This record looks at one T cell receptor (beta chain) sequence and its context. What it binds is not known. One entry per CDR3 protein, called by TCRdb with MiXCR from the 5' RACE reads. The table records hundreds of thousands of distinct CDR3 sequences, 25% to 30% of them present only once. The entry originates in a study of T-cell memory formation after mild COVID-19. About the research overall: The two donors had largely donor-specific TCR clusters. Study-wide results and caveats: Within pre-infection memory, some responding clones were found, suggesting cross-reactive memory joined.

The sequencing input was PBMCs or a T cell subset sorted from them (not recorded which). The sequence was collected from an adult woman who had mild COVID-19 (a few samples of this study predate the infection). Cell type and time point are not known.

The CDR3 nucleotides read TGCAGCGGACCCCTTGGGGGCGGCAATGAGCAGTTCTTC. Translating gives CSGPLGGGNEQFF. The chain uses TRBV29-1 and TRBJ2-1; D possibly corresponds to TRBD1 (6 bases). Deletions cut 7 bases from V and 6 bases from J, with 16 bases between. This CDR3 is built from 13 residues. Germline assignment: CDR1 SQVTM and CDR2 ANQGSEA.